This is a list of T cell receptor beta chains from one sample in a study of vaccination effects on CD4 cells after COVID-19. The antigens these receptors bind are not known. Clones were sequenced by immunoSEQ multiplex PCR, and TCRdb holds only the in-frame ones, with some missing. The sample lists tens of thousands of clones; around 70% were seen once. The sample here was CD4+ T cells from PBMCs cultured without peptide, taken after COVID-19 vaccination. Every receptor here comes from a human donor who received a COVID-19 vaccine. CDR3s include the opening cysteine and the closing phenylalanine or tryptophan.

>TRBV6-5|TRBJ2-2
CAAYREPNTGELFF
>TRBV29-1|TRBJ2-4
CSVADGTGGYF
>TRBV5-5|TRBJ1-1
CASSSFSGQTNTEAFF
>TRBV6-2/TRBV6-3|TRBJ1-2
CASSPPPRFYGYTF
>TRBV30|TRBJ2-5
CAWSVGTSGGTQYF
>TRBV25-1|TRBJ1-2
CASRGANYGYTF
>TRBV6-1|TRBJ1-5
CASSEAGGPQPQHF
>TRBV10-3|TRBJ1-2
CAISESLGQGAYYGYTF
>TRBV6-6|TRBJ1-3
CASSYDGGNTIYF
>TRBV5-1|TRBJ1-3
CASSPGTAGNTIYF
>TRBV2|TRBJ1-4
CASSNREGEKLFF
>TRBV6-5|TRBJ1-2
CASSNRQGFYGYTF
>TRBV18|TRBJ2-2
CASSPGTGTNTGELFF
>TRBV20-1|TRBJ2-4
CSVGKGNIQYF
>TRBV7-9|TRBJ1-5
CASNLGSQGDGPQHF
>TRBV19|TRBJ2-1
CASSMAQTYNEQFF
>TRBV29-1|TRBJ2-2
CSVDRGLDTGELFF
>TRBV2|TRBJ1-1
CASSGRLNTEAFF
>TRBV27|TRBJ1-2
CASSRLDRATNYGYTF
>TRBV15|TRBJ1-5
CATSRDSGGRSNQPQHF
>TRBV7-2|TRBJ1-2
CASSSKEGNYGYTF
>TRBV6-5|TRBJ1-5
CASRYRTGNQPQHF
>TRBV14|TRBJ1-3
CASSLSGLSGNTIYF
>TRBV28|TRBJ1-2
CASSPHPGSYGYTF
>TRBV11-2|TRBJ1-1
CASSPRRLLNTEAFF
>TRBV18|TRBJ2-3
CASSPRQKLTDTQYF
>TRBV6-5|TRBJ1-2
CASSYSRPGTVYGYTF
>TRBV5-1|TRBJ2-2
CASSRRTRQGNTGELFF
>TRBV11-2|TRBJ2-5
CASSVGLGLETQYF
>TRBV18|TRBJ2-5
CASSRQGGQETQYF
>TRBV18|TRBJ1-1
CASSATQNTEAFF
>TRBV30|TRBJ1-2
CASNRDSYGYTF
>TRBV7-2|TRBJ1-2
CASSPGTGTYGYTF
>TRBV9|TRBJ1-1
CASSVEGRRTTEAFF
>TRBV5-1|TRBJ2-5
CASSRGPAGQETQYF
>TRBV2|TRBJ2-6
CASVRTPFSGANVLTF
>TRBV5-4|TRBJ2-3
CASSLGGGSTDTQYF
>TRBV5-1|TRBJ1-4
CASSLGPQGVNEKLFF
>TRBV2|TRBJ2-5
CASSEAVLQETQYF
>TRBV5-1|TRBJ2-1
CASSLGGLATSGGASEQFF
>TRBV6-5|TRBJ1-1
CASKLGPTEAFF
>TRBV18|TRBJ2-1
CASSPPAGRANNEQFF